This TCR beta chain was found in a study of T cell clonotyping in hematopoietic cell transplantation (dated by TCRdb to the early 2020s). Turning to the overall study: A total of 130 or so blood samples were collected in the study from about 40 consecutive transplant recipients and their related donors. Recruitment of patients ran from 2015 to January 2017, and follow-up continued until late 2020 or until death. Samples from 5 patients were obtained at the onset of acute graft-versus-host disease and were compared with samples from patients in whom GVHD never developed.

Only a few counts were recorded for this clone. The clone's antigen remains unknown. No base-level quality is on record; no much larger clone is a single base apart. Reading the germline V gene gives CDR1 SGDLS and CDR2 YYNGEE. The junction shows trimming of 0 bases on V and 5 bases on J, and the gene matches do not reach 1 base of it. The CDR3 has 13 amino acids, counting the end cysteine and phenylalanine. Only CDR3 DNA remains: 39 bases, in frame from the first base. The immunoSEQ assay, a bias-controlled multiplex PCR with V- and J-specific primers, was used to amplify TCR beta CDR3 regions from genomic DNA. A proprietary barcode and Illumina adapter sequences were added to the CDR3 amplicons in a second PCR step. An Illumina MiSeq instrument was used to sequence the CDR3 libraries. As for how the authors treated the data: immunoSEQ Analyzer 3.0 was used for export and quality control, with R Bioconductor and Immunarch used for downstream analyses. Only productive rearrangements within the normalized downsampled data set were used in the calculation of repertoire metrics. Pathologically expanded clonotypes were defined as those larger than 5 templates in the normalized cohort. Repertoire diversity was measured with the Inverse Simpson Index. CMV-specificity analyses were carried out on the non-normalized data set to capture all clonotypes. TCRdb carries this immuneACCESS record with in-frame sequences only. Its versions omit some clonotypes, under half of them owing to an unresolved V gene in the studies checked, with the rest unexplained. V and J calls and clone size are those listed in that table; D and trimming were worked out from the DNA. The sample includes 9,000 to 10,000 clones, with under 90% observed a single time. The leading ten clones occupy 45% to 65% of the sample.

This sample's time point label indicates: recipient sample taken at acute GVHD onset. Recipient blood was collected about 28 days before transplant and at days 30, 100 and 180 after transplant. Nuclei Lysis Solution was used to extract genomic DNA from fresh or cryopreserved unfractionated peripheral blood mononuclear cells. The full study reports these points: Recipient repertoires showed only a small fraction of overlap with donor repertoires, and over 97% appeared de novo at the given depth. Recipient TCR diversity fell after transplant, with pathologically expanded clonotypes rising progressively from day 30 to day 180. The sample size was limited, and CD4 and CD8 repertoire contributions could not be separated because cells were not sorted. Inverse Simpson Index values from donors and from recipients before transplant predicted broader TCR repertoire diversity after transplant.

The specimen was PBMCs, collected at the time of graft-versus-host disease after allogeneic stem cell transplant. Recombination linked TRBV9 to TRBJ2-7; 8 bases in the middle match TRBD1. The receptor was isolated from a male patient aged 55 to 70 who had an allogeneic stem cell transplant from an unrelated donor, so the T cells may come from the graft donor. Some clones in this sample may be carry-over from other donors' samples. The nucleotide sequence is TGTGCCAGCAGCGTAGCAGGGGGCGACGAGCAGTACTTC. Its translation is CASSVAGGDEQYF.